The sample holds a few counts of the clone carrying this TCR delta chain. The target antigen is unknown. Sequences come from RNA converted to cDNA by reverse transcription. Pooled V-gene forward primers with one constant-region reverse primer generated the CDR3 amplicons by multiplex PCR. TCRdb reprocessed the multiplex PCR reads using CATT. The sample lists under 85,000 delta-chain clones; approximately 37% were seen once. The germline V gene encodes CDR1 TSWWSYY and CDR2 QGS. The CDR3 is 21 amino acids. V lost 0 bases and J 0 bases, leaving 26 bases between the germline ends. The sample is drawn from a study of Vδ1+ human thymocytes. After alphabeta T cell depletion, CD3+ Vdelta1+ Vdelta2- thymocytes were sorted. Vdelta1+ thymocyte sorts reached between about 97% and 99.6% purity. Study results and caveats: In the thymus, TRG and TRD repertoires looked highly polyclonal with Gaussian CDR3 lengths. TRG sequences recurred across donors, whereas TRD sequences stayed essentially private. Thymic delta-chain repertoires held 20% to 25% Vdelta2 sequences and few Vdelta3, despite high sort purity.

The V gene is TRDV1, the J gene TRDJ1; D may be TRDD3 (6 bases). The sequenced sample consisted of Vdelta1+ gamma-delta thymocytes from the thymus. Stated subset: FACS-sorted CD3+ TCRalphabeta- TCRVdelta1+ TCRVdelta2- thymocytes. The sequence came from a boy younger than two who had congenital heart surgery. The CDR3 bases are TGTGCTCTTGGGGAACTAGTAGCTACGTCTGGGGTCCCAACGTACACCGATAAACTCATCTTT. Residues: CALGELVATSGVPTYTDKLIF.